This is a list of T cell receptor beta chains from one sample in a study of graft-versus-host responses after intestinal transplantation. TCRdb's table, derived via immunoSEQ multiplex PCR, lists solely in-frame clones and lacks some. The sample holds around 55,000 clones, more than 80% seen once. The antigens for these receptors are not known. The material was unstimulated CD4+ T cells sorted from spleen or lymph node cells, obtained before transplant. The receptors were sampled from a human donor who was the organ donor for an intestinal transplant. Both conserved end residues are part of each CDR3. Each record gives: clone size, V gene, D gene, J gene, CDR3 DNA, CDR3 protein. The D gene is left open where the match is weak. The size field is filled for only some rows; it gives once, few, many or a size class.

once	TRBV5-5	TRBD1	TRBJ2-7	TGTGCCAGCAGCTTGATCCCGGGACAGGGAGGCTACGAGCAGTACTTC	CASSLIPGQGGYEQYF
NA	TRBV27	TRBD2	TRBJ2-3	TGTGCCAGACTAAGGGACTACACAGATACGCAGTATTTT	CARLRDYTDTQYF
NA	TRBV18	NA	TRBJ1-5	TGTGCCAGCTCACCACAGGGGAGCAATCAGCCCCAGCATTTT	CASSPQGSNQPQHF
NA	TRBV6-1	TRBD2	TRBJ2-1	TGTGCCAGCAGTGAACTAGCGGGAGTTTTGTACAATGAGCAGTTCTTC	CASSELAGVLYNEQFF
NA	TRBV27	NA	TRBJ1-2	TGTGCCAGTAGACCGAGAGCCCCCGAGGGTAGCTACACCTTC	CASRPRAPEGSYTF
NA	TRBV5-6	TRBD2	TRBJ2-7	TGTGCCAGCAGCTTGGCGGGGACTAGCGGGCCACCTAGGCAGCAGTACTTC	CASSLAGTSGPPRQQYF
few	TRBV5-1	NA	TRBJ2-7	TGCGCCAGCAGCTCCGGCGACAGCTCCTACGAGCAGTACTTC	CASSSGDSSYEQYF
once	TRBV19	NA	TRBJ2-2	TGTGCCAGTAGTATAGCTACCTACACCGGGGAGCTGTTTTTT	CASSIATYTGELFF
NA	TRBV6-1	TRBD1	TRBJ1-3	TGTGCCAGCAGTGGGCCCGGGACAGCGAACTCTGGAAACACCATATATTTT	CASSGPGTANSGNTIYF
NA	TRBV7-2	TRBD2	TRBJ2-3	TGTGCCAGCAGCTTAAAAGCGGGAGTCCCGCAGTATTTT	CASSLKAGVPQYF
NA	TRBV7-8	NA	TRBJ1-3	TGTGCCAGCAGCCCCAGGGCAGGGCTCACCATATATTTT	CASSPRAGLTIYF
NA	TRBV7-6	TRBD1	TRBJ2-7	TGTGCCAGCAGCTTAGCCCAGGGGGTCGACGAGCAGTACTTC	CASSLAQGVDEQYF
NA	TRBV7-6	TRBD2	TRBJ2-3	TGTGCCAGCAGCCCGTCGGCGAGACTAGCGGATACGCAGTATTTT	CASSPSARLADTQYF
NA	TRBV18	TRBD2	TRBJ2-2	TGTGCCAGCTCACCAGCGGGAGGGGTCGGCACCGGGGAGCTGTTTTTT	CASSPAGGVGTGELFF
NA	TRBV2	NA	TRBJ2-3	TGTGCCAGCAGTGGGTCGGTAGTTGCAGATACGCAGTATTTT	CASSGSVVADTQYF
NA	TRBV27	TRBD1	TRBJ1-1	TGTGCCAGCAGTCCGGGACAGGGACTAAACACTGAAGCTTTCTTT	CASSPGQGLNTEAFF
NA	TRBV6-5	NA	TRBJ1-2	TGTGCCAGCAGTTCCGTGACAGCCGGGGGGGTTGGCTACACCTTC	CASSSVTAGGVGYTF
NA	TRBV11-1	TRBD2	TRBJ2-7	TGTGCCAGCAGCTTCAGCGGGAGCTCCTACGAGCAGTACTTC	CASSFSGSSYEQYF
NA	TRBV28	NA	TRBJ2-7	TGTGCCAGCAGTTTGGCACCTGCCTACGAGCAGTACTTC	CASSLAPAYEQYF
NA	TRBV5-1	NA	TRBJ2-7	TGCGCCAGCAGCTTGGATCTCGAGCAGTACTTC	CASSLDLEQYF
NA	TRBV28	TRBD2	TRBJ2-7	TGTGCCAGCGGAACTAGCGGGGCCTCCTACGAGCAGTACTTC	CASGTSGASYEQYF
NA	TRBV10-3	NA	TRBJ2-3	TGTGCCATCAGTGCCGGGAGTGGCACAGATACGCAGTATTTT	CAISAGSGTDTQYF
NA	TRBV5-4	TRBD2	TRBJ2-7	TGTGCCAGCAGCGCCGGGACTAGCGCTGGCTACGAGCAGTACTTC	CASSAGTSAGYEQYF
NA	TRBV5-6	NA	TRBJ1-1	TGTGCCAGCAGCTTGGGACTGCGGGGGACTGAAGCTTTCTTT	CASSLGLRGTEAFF
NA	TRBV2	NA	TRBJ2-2	TGTGCCAGCAGTGGACCGGGTAGGGGGACCGGGGAGCTGTTTTTT	CASSGPGRGTGELFF
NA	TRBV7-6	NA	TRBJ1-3	TGTGCCAGCAGCTTGGGGGCCTCCTCTGGAAACACCATATATTTT	CASSLGASSGNTIYF
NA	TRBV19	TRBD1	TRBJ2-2	TGTGCCAGTAGCAGGGCCCTTTCCGTGGGGACAGGGGGGTACACCGGGGAGCTGTTTTTT	CASSRALSVGTGGYTGELFF
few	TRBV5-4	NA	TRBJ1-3	TGTGCCAGCAGCCCCGACAGGACTGCTGGAAACACCATATATTTT	CASSPDRTAGNTIYF
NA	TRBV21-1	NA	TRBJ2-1	TGTGCCAGCAGCAATGTAACTAGCGGGAGGTTTTACAATGAGCAGTTCTTC	CASSNVTSGRFYNEQFF
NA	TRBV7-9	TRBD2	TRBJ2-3	TGTGCCAGCAGCCTTAGACTAGCGGGCGACACAGATACGCAGTATTTT	CASSLRLAGDTDTQYF
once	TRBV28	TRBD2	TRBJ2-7	TGTGCCAGCAGACCGCCGGGACTAGCGTCCTCCTACGAGCAGTACTTC	CASRPPGLASSYEQYF
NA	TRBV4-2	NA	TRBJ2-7	TGTGCCAGCAGCCACGCCCCACTTTTATTC	CASSHAPLLF
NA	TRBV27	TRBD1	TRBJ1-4	TGTGCCAGCAGTTTATGGACAGGGTCCCCCCAGGTGACTAATGAAAAACTGTTTTTT	CASSLWTGSPQVTNEKLFF
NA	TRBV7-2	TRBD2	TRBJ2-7	TGTGCCAGCAGCTCCGGACTAGCGGGCCTACAGAGGGAGCAGTACTTC	CASSSGLAGLQREQYF
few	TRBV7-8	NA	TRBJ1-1	TGTGCCAGCAGCTATGGACAGCACACTGAAGCTTTCTTT	CASSYGQHTEAFF
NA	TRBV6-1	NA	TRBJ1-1	TGTGCCAGCTATGAGACAGGGAACACTGAAGCTTTCTTT	CASYETGNTEAFF
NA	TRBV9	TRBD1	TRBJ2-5	TGTGCCAGCAGCCGTAGGGTCGGGACAGGGCACGAGACCCAGTACTTC	CASSRRVGTGHETQYF
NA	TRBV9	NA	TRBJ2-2	TGTGCCAGCAGCCTCGATAAGCACCGGGAGCTGTTTTTT	CASSLDKHRELFF
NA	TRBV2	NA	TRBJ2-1	TGTGCCAGCAGCTACCCGGGGTGGCAGAGCTCCTACAATGAGCAGTTCTTC	CASSYPGWQSSYNEQFF
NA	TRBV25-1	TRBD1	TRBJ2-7	TGTGCCAGCAGTGATAAGGGGGCCAGGACCTACGAGCAGTACTTC	CASSDKGARTYEQYF
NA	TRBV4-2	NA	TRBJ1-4	TGTGCCAGCAGCCAAGCCTTAATTGGGGACAATCGACTGTTTTTT	CASSQALIGDNRLFF
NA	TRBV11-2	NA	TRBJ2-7	TGTGCCAGCAGCTTAGTGGGCACAGGCCTCGACGAGCAGTACTTC	CASSLVGTGLDEQYF
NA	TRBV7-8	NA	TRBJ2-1	TGTGCCAGCAGCTTACTTTCGGCGGGGAGCTCCTACAATGAGCAGTTCTTC	CASSLLSAGSSYNEQFF